This note documents a single T cell receptor (beta chain) sequence. Its antigen remains unknown. This record comes from a study of blood T cells in healthy people across ages. Study-level points and caveats: In these data, TCR beta diversity tracked strongly with naive T cell percentage. There was no known CMV status for donors, so expanded clonotype changes were possibly confounded.

The total RNA that was extracted per sample amounted to at least 5.5 micrograms. The second PCR ran roughly 7 to 12 cycles with a sample-barcoded 5' primer and J-beta primers. Every cDNA was tagged by a template-switch adaptor with 12 random nucleotides. TCRdb independently ran MiXCR on the 5' RACE reads; one entry per CDR3 protein. The repertoire has 1.4 million to 1.5 million distinct CDR3 sequences, about 40% of them found once; the top ten carry roughly 7.9%. Germline-derived CDR1 and CDR2 are DFQATT and SNEGSKA (reference sequence). Trimming at V came to 3 bases and at J to 1 base, leaving 15 bases not matched to a gene. The CDR3 sequence is 19 residues long.

This rearrangement joins TRBV20-1 to TRBJ1-2, with TRBD1 identical over 12 bases. The material sequenced was blood. The clonotype was recovered from a woman between 18 and 29 years old in good health. The CDR3 is CSASSRAGGQGAGNYGYTF. The CDR3 DNA is TGCAGTGCTAGCTCCCGGGCCGGGGGACAGGGGGCGGGTAACTATGGCTACACCTTC.